The present entry profiles one T cell receptor (beta chain) with its context. Its antigen is currently unknown. The junction shows a germline mismatch at one end, possibly a read error. This record comes from a study of T cell responses to AZD1222 COVID-19 vaccine. Across the whole study: Second-dose intervals near 4 or 12 weeks were combined.

Notes on the study in general: Compared with day 0, the breadth and depth of the Spike-specific TCR repertoire rose significantly after two doses of AZD1222.

Sequencing used immunoSEQ multiplex PCR; TCRdb keeps in-frame clones, though not all of them. The sample has roughly 97,000 clones; roughly 88% are singletons. The CDR3 contains 15 residues. Per the germline V gene, CDR1 is LNHDA and CDR2 is SQIVND (reference sequence). The receptor was derived from an adult in good health. The chain has TRBV19 and TRBJ1-6; tentative D call: TRBD1 (6 bases). Sequencing used peripheral blood, obtained on day 0 of AZD1222 vaccination. The CDR3 loop is CASSVERGQSSPLHF. The CDR3 nucleotides read TGTGCCAGTAGTGTAGAACGGGGGCAAAGTTCACCCCTCCACTTT.